The 11 T cell receptor beta chains reported below all come from one sample, sequenced in a study of cytomegalovirus exposure and HLA in healthy donors. PCR involved 60 Vbeta and 13 Jbeta primers. Sequencing was performed with immunoSEQ multiplex PCR; in TCRdb, only in-frame clones are kept and a portion is missing. This sample has about 140,000 clones, with approximately 84% found just once. The sample comprised PBMCs. Receptors originate from a man aged 25-45 years in good health and CMV-seropositive.

The chain recombines TRBV6-1 with TRBJ2-1; no clear D gene. Trimming shortened V by 6 bases and J by 8 bases, and 11 bases separated the two germline ends. Germline V gene lookup returns CDR1 MNHNS and CDR2 SASEGT. This CDR3 spans 12 amino acids. The CDR3 region has the DNA TGTGCCAGCAGCAGCATCGGGTATGAGCAGTTCTTC. Translated, it gives CASSSIGYEQFF.

J is TRBJ2-3 and V is TRBV18, with D unclear. The CDR3 runs to 12 residues. Germline-derived CDR1 and CDR2 are KGHSH and LQKENI. Trimming pared 3 bases from V and 9 bases from J, leaving 10 bases between. CDR3 DNA sequence: TGTGCCAGCTCACCCGGTGCCCGCACGCAGTATTTT. Translation gives CASSPGARTQYF.

The chain employs TRBV9 and TRBJ2-5, with 9 bases identical to TRBD1. Trimming took 3 bases from V and 4 from J; bases not matched to a gene: 10. This CDR3 has 16 residues. Germline V CDR1 and CDR2: SGDLS, YYNGEE. The CDR3 protein is CASSATWDRVRETQYF. The CDR3 DNA follows: TGTGCCAGCAGCGCCACGTGGGACAGGGTGCGAGAGACCCAGTACTTC.

The V gene is TRBV28, the J gene TRBJ1-4; D unresolved. V gave up 4 bases and J gave up 6 bases, with 6 bases separating them. The CDR3 is 12 amino acids. Germline CDR1 is MDHEN and CDR2 is SYDVKM. CDR3 DNA sequence: TGTGCCAGCAGTTCCCGGTATGAAAAACTGTTTTTT. Translated: CASSSRYEKLFF.

Concerning this clone itself: Other DNA sequences of this sample code for an identical CDR3. Here the CDR3 DNA reads TGTGCCAGCAGCTCGGGGCCGAGCGGGGGTTCGGGAGAGACCCAGTACTTC. Protein sequence: CASSSGPSGGSGETQYF. The gene calls are TRBV13 and TRBJ2-5, with 8 bases aligning to TRBD2. The CDR3 extends over 17 amino acids. V trimming: 4 bases; J trimming: 4 bases; junction bases outside the gene matches: 14. Germline CDR1 is PRHDT and CDR2 is FYEKMQ (reference sequence).

The V gene is TRBV5-1, the J gene TRBJ2-5, with 7 nucleotides matching TRBD2. The J segment lost 2 bases and the V segment lost 1 base, leaving 2 bases of the junction unmatched. The CDR3 runs 14 residues. Germline assignment: CDR1 SGHRS and CDR2 YFSETQ. The chain's CDR3 is CASSLWGGQETQYF. Written as DNA, the CDR3 is TGCGCCAGCAGCTTGTGGGGGGGACAAGAGACCCAGTACTTC.

The chain carries TRBV9 and TRBJ2-5, with D perhaps matching TRBD1 (6 bases). The CDR3 runs 12 residues. V lost 3 bases and J 9 bases, leaving 12 bases between the germline ends. CDR1 and CDR2 from the germline V gene are SGDLS and YYNGEE. CDR3 nucleotides: TGTGCCAGCAGCGGGCCAGGGGCGGCCCAGTACTTC. Its translation: CASSGPGAAQYF. The variable domain in full, with the rest retrieved from reference TRBV9 and TRBJ2-5, is DSGVTQTPKHLITATGQRVTLRCSPRSGDLSVYWYQQSLDQGLQFLIQYYNGEERAKGNILERFSAQQFPDLHSELNLSSLELGDSALYFCASSGPGAAQYFGPGTRLLVL.

V and J are TRBV6-6 and TRBJ1-5, with TRBD1 matching 7 bases. The CDR3 runs 15 residues. Unmatched junction bases numbered 6, after V lost 6 bases and J lost 1 base. In germline, CDR1 is MNHNY, CDR2 SVGAGI (reference sequence). CDR3 residues: CASSRDRESNQPQHF. The CDR3 DNA reads TGTGCCAGCAGCCGCGACAGGGAGAGCAATCAGCCCCAGCATTTT.

The chain carries TRBV5-1 and TRBJ2-1; the match to TRBD2 covers 8 bases. The CDR3 extends over 17 amino acids. J gave up 12 bases and V 5 bases, and 22 bases lay outside the gene matches. Germline V gives CDR1 SGHRS, CDR2 YFSETQ. CDR3 region: CASSSIQAGALGGGQFF. CDR3 sequence (DNA): TGCGCCAGCAGTTCGATTCAAGCGGGGGCTCTAGGGGGTGGGCAGTTCTTC.

With regard to this clone: Other nucleotide sequences from this sample produce the same CDR3. V is TRBV29-1 and J is TRBJ2-7; 8 bases align to TRBD1. Germline CDR1 reads SQVTM; CDR2 reads ANQGSEA. The CDR3 has 13 residues. V trimming: 6 bases; J trimming: 3 bases; junction bases outside the gene matches: 7. CDR3 loop: CSVTGQGVYEQYF. As DNA, the CDR3 is TGCAGCGTGACCGGACAGGGCGTCTACGAGCAGTACTTC.

The CDR3 sequence is CASSPAVGRSYEQYF. The DNA for the CDR3 is TGTGCCAGCAGCCCCGCCGTCGGGAGGTCCTACGAGCAGTACTTC. The chain combines TRBV27 with TRBJ2-7, with 7 bases identical to TRBD2. This CDR3 region has 15 residues. V dropped 6 bases and J dropped 1; count of bases not matched to a gene: 9. Germline V gives CDR1 MNHEY, CDR2 SMNVEV (reference sequence).